The next 20 T cell receptor beta chains were all read from a single sample in a study of beta chain features in type 1 diabetes. Findings of the study overall: When Type 1 diabetes patients were examined, their TCRB CDR3s proved moderately but significantly shorter in all four CD4+ subsets.

Every bit of the isolated RNA underwent reverse transcription, so sequencing read expressed TCRB transcripts. TCRdb keeps only in-frame clones here, not all; method: immunoSEQ multiplex PCR. The table includes 600,000 to 750,000 clones, 9.5% to 15% detected once. What these receptors recognize is not known. Sequencing was done on a sample of naive CD4+ T cells from blood. The receptors derive from a man younger than 45 with type 1 diabetes.

This chain uses TRBV6-1 with TRBJ1-1; D gene ambiguous. The germline V and J ends were trimmed by 4 bases and 3 bases, with 15 bases remaining between them. Per the germline V gene, CDR1 is MNHNS and CDR2 is SASEGT. The length of the CDR3 is 15 residues. The CDR3 DNA reads TGTGCCAGCAGTGGGGGAGGCAGTGGAGACACTGAAGCTTTCTTT. Its protein is CASSGGGSGDTEAFF.

Only a few counts were recorded for this clone. This chain connects TRBV6-1 to TRBJ2-1; 13 bases line up with TRBD2. The CDR3 covers 16 residues. V shed 3 bases, J shed 7 bases, and the junction held 6 bases outside the gene matches. Germline V lookup: CDR1 MNHNS, CDR2 SASEGT. In DNA form, the CDR3 reads TGTGCCAGCAGTGACGAACTAGCGGGGGGGAGAAATGAGCAGTTCTTC. Amino acid sequence: CASSDELAGGRNEQFF.

This clone was counted a few times. Other DNA sequences from this sample encode an identical CDR3 as well. The gene calls are TRBV5-1 and TRBJ2-3; 11 bases align to TRBD2. This CDR3 spans 16 amino acids. CDR1 is SGHRS and CDR2 is YFSETQ in the germline V gene. J gave up 3 bases and V 0 bases, and 3 bases lay outside the gene matches. CDR3 in DNA: TGCGCCAGCAGCTTGGGACTAGCGGGGAGGACAGATACGCAGTATTTT. This codes for CASSLGLAGRTDTQYF.

In nucleotides, the CDR3 is TGTGCCAGCAGCCCTTTAGTGGGGCCCGGGAACACTGAAGCTTTCTTT. As protein: CASSPLVGPGNTEAFF. This rearrangement joins TRBV9 to TRBJ1-1, with D tentatively TRBD1 (5 bases). This CDR3 has 16 residues. Trimming cost V 4 bases and J 1 base, with 17 bases left between them. Germline V gene data show CDR1 as SGDLS and CDR2 as YYNGEE.

This clone was seen a handful of times. V is TRBV11-2 and J is TRBJ2-5; maybe TRBD2 (5 bases). This CDR3 is 13 amino acids long. V was shortened by 0 bases and J by 7 bases, with 9 bases between the two germline ends. The germline CDR1 and CDR2 sequences are SGHAT and FQNNGV. For the CDR3, the DNA is TGTGCCAGCAGCTTAGACGGGGTTGGGACCCAGTACTTC. Encoded protein: CASSLDGVGTQYF.

Comments on this clone: One junction end disagrees with the germline gene, perhaps due to a read error. The chain links TRBV29-1 to TRBJ1-2, with a tentative D call TRBD1 (5 bases). The CDR3 runs 12 residues. Germline CDR1 is SQVTM and CDR2 is ANQGSEA. Here the CDR3 DNA reads TGCAGCGTTGCTGCGGTTTCAGGGCCTCTCCACTTC. As protein: CSVAAVSGPLHF.

The rearrangement links TRBV5-1 to TRBJ1-6; D remains ambiguous. The V end lost 1 base, the J end lost 8 bases, and 13 bases lay between the germline ends. The CDR3 has 15 residues. Germline CDR1 SGHRS, CDR2 YFSETQ. This CDR3 reads CASSLSAVFDSPLHF. The CDR3 DNA is TGCGCCAGCAGCTTGTCTGCGGTCTTCGATTCACCCCTCCACTTT.

CDR3 DNA: TGTGCCAGCAGCTTACGGCCTTCAGGGATAGATACGCAGTATTTT. It specifies CASSLRPSGIDTQYF. This chain links TRBV7-2 with TRBJ2-3, with D tentatively TRBD1 (5 bases). Germline loops: CDR1 SGHTA, CDR2 FQGNSA. This CDR3 has 15 amino acids. Trimming left V 2 bases short and J 5 bases short, with 14 bases between. The whole variable domain, remainder taken from reference TRBV7-2 and TRBJ2-3, is GAGVSQSPSNKVTEKGKDVELRCDPISGHTALYWYRQSLGQGLEFLIYFQGNSAPDKSGLPSDRFSAERTGGSVSTLTIQRTQQEDSAVYLCASSLRPSGIDTQYFGPGTRLTVL.

There are a few counts of this clone. This chain links TRBV5-5 with TRBJ2-5; TRBD1 might be the D (6 bases). The CDR3 sequence is 14 residues long. Trimming shortened V by 0 bases and J by 1 base, and 7 bases separated the two germline ends. Germline CDR1 SGHKS, CDR2 YYEKEE (reference sequence). CDR3: CASSLGRGQETQYF. The CDR3 coding sequence is TGTGCCAGCAGCTTGGGCAGGGGCCAAGAGACCCAGTACTTC.

The chain employs TRBV6-6 and TRBJ2-7, with D tentatively TRBD1 (6 bases). CDR1 MNHNY and CDR2 SVGAGI come from the germline V gene (reference sequence). V dropped 0 bases and J dropped 7 bases, with 19 bases sitting between them. This CDR3 region has 16 residues. The CDR3, as DNA: TGTGCCAGCAGTTACTCAATGCAATCGGGCCAGGGGGAGCAGTACTTC. It specifies CASSYSMQSGQGEQYF.

The sample holds a few counts of this clone. The chain has TRBV5-1 and TRBJ1-1, with 7 bases fitting TRBD1. Germline CDR1 SGHRS, CDR2 YFSETQ. The CDR3 length is 16 residues. V shed 4 bases and J 0 bases; nucleotides not matched to a gene: 9. Written as DNA, the CDR3 is TGCGCCAGCAGCCGGGACAGATCACCTTTGAACACTGAAGCTTTCTTT. The encoded protein is CASSRDRSPLNTEAFF.

This clone came up a few times. The chain links TRBV9 to TRBJ2-1; D remains unclear. V lost 3 bases to trimming and J lost 1 base, with 23 bases between them. The CDR3 covers 19 residues. Germline assignment: CDR1 SGDLS and CDR2 YYNGEE. The CDR3 reads CASSAHRAAYDWSYNEQFF. CDR3 sequence (DNA): TGTGCCAGCAGCGCACACCGGGCTGCGTATGATTGGTCCTACAATGAGCAGTTCTTC.

Only a few counts were recorded for this clone. The J gene is TRBJ2-3, the V gene TRBV5-1; D is unclear. Germline V gene sequence: CDR1 SGHRS, CDR2 YFSETQ. The CDR3 extends over 14 amino acids. V gave up 0 bases and J gave up 4 bases, with 9 bases separating them. In DNA form, the CDR3 reads TGCGCCAGCAGCTTGGAAGGGTTTGCAGATACGCAGTATTTT. Translating it yields CASSLEGFADTQYF.

A few counts support this clone. The chain uses TRBV5-4 and TRBJ2-7, with TRBD1 identical over 9 bases. This CDR3 has 15 residues. With 2 bases clipped from V and 5 bases from J, the junction kept 8 bases outside the gene matches. The germline V gene encodes CDR1 SGHNT and CDR2 YYREEE (reference sequence). The chain's CDR3 is CASSFKGQGSHEQYF. The CDR3 coding sequence is TGTGCCAGCAGCTTTAAGGGACAGGGTTCCCACGAGCAGTACTTC.

Notes on this clone: At one end the junction does not follow the germline gene, possibly because of a read error. The rearrangement joins TRBV6-5 to TRBJ2-3; the match to TRBD2 covers 10 bases. The CDR3 totals 15 residues. The germline V gene encodes CDR1 MNHEY and CDR2 SVGAGI. DNA of the CDR3: TGTGCCAGCAGGGCCGGACTAGCGGATACAGATACGCAGTACTTT. It codes for CASRAGLADTDTQYF.

V and J are TRBV10-3 and TRBJ2-4; D gene ambiguous. Germline V gives CDR1 ENHRY, CDR2 SYGVKD. Trimming took 3 bases from V and 0 from J, leaving 12 bases between them. The CDR3 has 16 amino acids. CDR3 bases: TGTGCCATCAGTGAACCGGGTGGGTTAGCCAAAAACATTCAGTACTTC. This codes for CAISEPGGLAKNIQYF.

The CDR3 reads CASSPRGGFYGYTF. In DNA form, the CDR3 reads TGTGCCAGCAGCCCCCGCGGGGGCTTCTATGGCTACACCTTC. This sequence joins TRBV7-9 and TRBJ1-2; TRBD1 is a possible D gene (6 bases). Germline CDR1 SEHNR, CDR2 FQNEAQ (reference sequence). The CDR3 totals 14 residues. The ends were cut back, 5 bases at V and 4 bases at J, with 14 bases in the middle.

This clone has just a few counts. The DNA of the CDR3 is TGTGCCAGCAGTCCAGGGGGACCCGGGGAGCTGTTTTTT. Translating gives CASSPGGPGELFF. V is TRBV28 and J is TRBJ2-2; 7 bases are shared with TRBD1. Trimming took 5 bases from V and 6 from J; bases not matched to a gene: 3. This CDR3 is built from 13 residues. Per germline, CDR1 MDHEN and CDR2 SYDVKM.

V is TRBV9 and J is TRBJ2-3; the D gene is possibly TRBD1 (5 bases). The CDR3 totals 18 residues. Germline assignment: CDR1 SGDLS and CDR2 YYNGEE. V lost 3 bases and J lost 2, with 22 bases in between. The CDR3 DNA is TGTGCCAGCAGCGCAGGCATGTCAGGGCCGAAGTACACAGATACGCAGTATTTT. Amino acids: CASSAGMSGPKYTDTQYF. Based on the CDR3 plus reference TRBV9 and TRBJ2-3, the full variable domain is DSGVTQTPKHLITATGQRVTLRCSPRSGDLSVYWYQQSLDQGLQFLIQYYNGEERAKGNILERFSAQQFPDLHSELNLSSLELGDSALYFCASSAGMSGPKYTDTQYFGPGTRLTVL.

This clone was found a few times. This rearrangement joins TRBV2 to TRBJ1-2; no firm D call. The CDR3 extends over 15 amino acids. The germline CDR1 and CDR2 sequences are SNHLY and FYNNEI. The V gene lost 4 bases and the J gene lost 0 bases, with 12 bases spanning the gap. Here the CDR3 DNA reads TGTGCCAGCAGTGTGGCAAGCGTAGCTAACTATGGCTACACCTTC. Its translation: CASSVASVANYGYTF.